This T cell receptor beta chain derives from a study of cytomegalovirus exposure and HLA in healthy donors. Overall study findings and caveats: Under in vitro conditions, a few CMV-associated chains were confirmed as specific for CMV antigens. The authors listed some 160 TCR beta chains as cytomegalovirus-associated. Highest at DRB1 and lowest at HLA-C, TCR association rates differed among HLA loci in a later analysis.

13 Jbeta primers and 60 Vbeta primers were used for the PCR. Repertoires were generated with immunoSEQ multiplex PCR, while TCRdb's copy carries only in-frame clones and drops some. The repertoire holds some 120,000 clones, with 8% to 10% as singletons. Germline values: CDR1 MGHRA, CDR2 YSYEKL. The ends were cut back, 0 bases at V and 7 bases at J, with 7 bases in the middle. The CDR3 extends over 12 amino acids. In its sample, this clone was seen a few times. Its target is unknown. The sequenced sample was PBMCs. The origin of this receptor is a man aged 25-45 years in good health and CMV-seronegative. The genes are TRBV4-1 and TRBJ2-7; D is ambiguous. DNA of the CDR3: TGCGCCAGCAGCCAAGACGGAGCTGAGCAGTACTTC. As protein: CASSQDGAEQYF.